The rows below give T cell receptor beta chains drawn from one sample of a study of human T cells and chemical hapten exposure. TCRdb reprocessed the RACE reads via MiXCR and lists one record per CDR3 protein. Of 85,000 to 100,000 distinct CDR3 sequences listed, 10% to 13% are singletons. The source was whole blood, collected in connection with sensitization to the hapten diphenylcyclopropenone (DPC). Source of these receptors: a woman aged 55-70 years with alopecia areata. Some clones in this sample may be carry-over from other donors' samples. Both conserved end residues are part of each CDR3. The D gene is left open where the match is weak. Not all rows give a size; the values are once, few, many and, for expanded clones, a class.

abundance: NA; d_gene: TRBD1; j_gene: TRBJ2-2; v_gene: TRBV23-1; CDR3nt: TGCGCCAGCAGTCACGTCAGGACAGGGGGAACCGGGGAGCTGTTTTTT; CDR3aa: CASSHVRTGGTGELFF
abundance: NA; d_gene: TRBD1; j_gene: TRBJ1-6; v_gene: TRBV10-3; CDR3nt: TGTGCCATCGGGATTGCAGGGGGAGGCTATAATTCACCCCTCCACTTT; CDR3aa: CAIGIAGGGYNSPLHF
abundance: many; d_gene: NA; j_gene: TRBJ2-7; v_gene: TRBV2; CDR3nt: TGTGCCAGCAGTGGGACAGTCCCTATACCCTACGAGCAGTACTTC; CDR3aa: CASSGTVPIPYEQYF
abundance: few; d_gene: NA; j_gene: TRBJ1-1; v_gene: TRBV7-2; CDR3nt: TGTGCCAGCAGCCCCCTGAAGACGAACACTGAAGCTTTCTTT; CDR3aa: CASSPLKTNTEAFF
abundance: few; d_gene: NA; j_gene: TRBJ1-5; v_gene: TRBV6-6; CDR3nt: TGTGCCTCTCGACAGGACGATCAGCCCCAGCATTTT; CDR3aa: CASRQDDQPQHF
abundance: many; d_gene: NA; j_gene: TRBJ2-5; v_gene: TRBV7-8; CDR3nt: TGTGCCAGCAGCTCTCGGGACACCCAAGAGACCCAGTACTTC; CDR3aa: CASSSRDTQETQYF
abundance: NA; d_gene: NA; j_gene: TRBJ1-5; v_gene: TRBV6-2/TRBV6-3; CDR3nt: TGTGCCAGCAGTTACTCCTATTCCAGGGTCAATCAGCCCCAGCATTTT; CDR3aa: CASSYSYSRVNQPQHF
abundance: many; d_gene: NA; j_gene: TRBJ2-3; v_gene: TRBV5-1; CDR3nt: TGCGCCAGCAGCTTGAAGAGGGGTGGCCTTCTCACAGATACGCAGTATTTT; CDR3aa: CASSLKRGGLLTDTQYF
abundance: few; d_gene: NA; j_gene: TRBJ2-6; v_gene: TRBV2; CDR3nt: TGTGCCAGCAGTGATTTTGCAGGGAGCCCTGGGGCCAACGTCCTGACTTTC; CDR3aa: CASSDFAGSPGANVLTF
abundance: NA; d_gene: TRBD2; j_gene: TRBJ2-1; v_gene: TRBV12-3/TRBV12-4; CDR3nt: TGTGCCAGCAGCCCGACTAGCGGGGGGGTCTACAATGAGCAGTTCTTC; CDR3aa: CASSPTSGGVYNEQFF
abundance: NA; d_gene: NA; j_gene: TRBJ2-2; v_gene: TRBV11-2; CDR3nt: TGTGCCAGCTACCCCGCCGGGGGCGCGAACACCGGGGAGCTGTTTTTT; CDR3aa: CASYPAGGANTGELFF
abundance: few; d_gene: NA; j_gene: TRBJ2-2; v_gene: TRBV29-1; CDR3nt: TGCAGCGTTGGCGCCGGTAGGACAACGAACACCGGGGAGCTGTTTTTT; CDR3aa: CSVGAGRTTNTGELFF
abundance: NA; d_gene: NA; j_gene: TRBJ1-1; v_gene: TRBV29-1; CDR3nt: TGCAGCTCCGGGGGTGACACTGAAGCTTTCTTT; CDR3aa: CSSGGDTEAFF
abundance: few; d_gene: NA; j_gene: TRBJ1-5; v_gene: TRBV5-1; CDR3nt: TGCGCCAGCAGCTCTGCAGGGGTTAGGGATCAGCCCCAGCATTTT; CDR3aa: CASSSAGVRDQPQHF
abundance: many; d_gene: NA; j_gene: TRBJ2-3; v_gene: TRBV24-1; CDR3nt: TGTGCCACCAGTGCAATGAAGAAACTAGTTGTTGATTGCACAGATACGCAGTATTTT; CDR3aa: CATSAMKKLVVDCTDTQYF
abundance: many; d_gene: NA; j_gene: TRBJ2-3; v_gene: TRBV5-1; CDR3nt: TGCGCCAGCAGCTTGGGGCTCGGGAGCGAAGATACGCAGTATTTT; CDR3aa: CASSLGLGSEDTQYF
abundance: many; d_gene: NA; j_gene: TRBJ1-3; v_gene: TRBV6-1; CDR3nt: TGTGCCAGCAGTGAACCTAAGGGGTTTAGAGGAAACACCATATATTTT; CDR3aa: CASSEPKGFRGNTIYF
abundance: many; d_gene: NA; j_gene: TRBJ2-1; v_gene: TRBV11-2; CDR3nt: TGTGCCAGCAGCTCCCGGCACCATGGGGCCTCCTACAATGAGCAGTTCTTC; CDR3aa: CASSSRHHGASYNEQFF
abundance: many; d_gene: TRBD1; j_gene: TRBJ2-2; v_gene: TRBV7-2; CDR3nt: TGTGCCAGCAGCCCCACCCGGACAGGGGTTACCGGGGAGCTGTTTTTT; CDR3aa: CASSPTRTGVTGELFF
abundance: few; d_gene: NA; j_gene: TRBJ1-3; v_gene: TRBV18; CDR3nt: TGTGCCAGCTCACCCCCATGGACAGACTCTGGAAACACCATATATTTT; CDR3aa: CASSPPWTDSGNTIYF
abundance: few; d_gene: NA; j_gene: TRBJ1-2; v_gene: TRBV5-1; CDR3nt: TGCGCCAGCAGCTTGGGGCTCTTGGGCTATGGCTACACCTTC; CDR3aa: CASSLGLLGYGYTF
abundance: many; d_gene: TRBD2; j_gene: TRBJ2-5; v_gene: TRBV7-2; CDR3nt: TGTGCCAGCAGCTTAAGACTAGCGCACGAGACCCAGTACTTC; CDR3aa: CASSLRLAHETQYF
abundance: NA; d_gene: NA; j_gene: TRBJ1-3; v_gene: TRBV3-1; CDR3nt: TGTGCCAGCAGCCAAGAAGGGAACACCATATATTTT; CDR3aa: CASSQEGNTIYF
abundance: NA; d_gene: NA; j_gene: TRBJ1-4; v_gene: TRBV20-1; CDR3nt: TGCAGTGCTAGTTCGGGGCGCGGTATTGAAAAACTGTTTTTT; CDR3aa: CSASSGRGIEKLFF
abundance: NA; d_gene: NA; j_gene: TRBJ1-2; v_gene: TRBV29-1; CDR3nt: TGCAGCGTGCGAGAGGGGCACCGCTATGGCTACACCTTC; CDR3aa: CSVREGHRYGYTF
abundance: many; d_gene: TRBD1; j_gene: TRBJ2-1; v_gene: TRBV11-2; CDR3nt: TGTGCCAGCGCAGGCCCGACAGGGGGGATCAATGAGCAGTTCTTC; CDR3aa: CASAGPTGGINEQFF
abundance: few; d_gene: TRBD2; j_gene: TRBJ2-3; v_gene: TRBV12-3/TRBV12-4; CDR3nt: TGTGCCACTCGGAGGAGCGCGGGGGGGCCAGATACGCAGTATTTT; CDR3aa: CATRRSAGGPDTQYF
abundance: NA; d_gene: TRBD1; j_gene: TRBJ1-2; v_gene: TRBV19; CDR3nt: TGTGCCAGTAGACCGACAGGGTTGAGCTATGGCTACACCTTC; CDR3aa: CASRPTGLSYGYTF
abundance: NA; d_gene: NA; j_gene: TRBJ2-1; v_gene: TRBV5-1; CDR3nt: TGCGCCAGCCGGCGTGGCAATGAGCAGTTCTTC; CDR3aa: CASRRGNEQFF
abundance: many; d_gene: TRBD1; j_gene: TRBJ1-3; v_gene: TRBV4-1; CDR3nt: TGCGCCAGCAGCTATGGAAGCGGGACAGGGTACTCTGGAAACACCATATATTTT; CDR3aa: CASSYGSGTGYSGNTIYF
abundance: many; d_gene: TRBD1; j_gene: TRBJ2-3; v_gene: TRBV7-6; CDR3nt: TGTGCCAGCAGCTTTTTGTCCAGGGGGCCAGATACGCAGTATTTT; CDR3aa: CASSFLSRGPDTQYF
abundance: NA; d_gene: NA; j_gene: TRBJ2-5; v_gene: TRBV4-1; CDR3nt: TGCGCCAGCAGCCAATTAGGAATGAGGGAAGAGACCCAGTACTTC; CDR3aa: CASSQLGMREETQYF
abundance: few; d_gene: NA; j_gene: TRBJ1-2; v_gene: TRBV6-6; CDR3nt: TGTGCCAGCAGCCTCCCGCTCCAATATGGCTACACCTTC; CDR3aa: CASSLPLQYGYTF
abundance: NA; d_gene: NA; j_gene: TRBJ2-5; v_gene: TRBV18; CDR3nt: TGTGCCAGCTCACCACCGGCAGCCCAAGAGACCCAGTACTTC; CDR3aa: CASSPPAAQETQYF
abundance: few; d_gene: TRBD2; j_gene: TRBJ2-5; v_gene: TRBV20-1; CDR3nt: TGCAGTGCTAGAGGAGCGGGGGGACTAGAGACCCAGTACTTC; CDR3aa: CSARGAGGLETQYF
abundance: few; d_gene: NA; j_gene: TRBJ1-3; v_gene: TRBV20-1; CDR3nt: TGCAGTGTACACTCTGGAAACACCATATATTTT; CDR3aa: CSVHSGNTIYF
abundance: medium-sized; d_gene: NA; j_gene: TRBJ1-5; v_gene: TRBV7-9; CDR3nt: TGTGCCAGCAGCTTATCTAGCAATCAGCCCCAGCATTTT; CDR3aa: CASSLSSNQPQHF
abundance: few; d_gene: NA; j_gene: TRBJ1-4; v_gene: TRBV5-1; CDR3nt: TGCGCCAGCAGCTTGGAGTTCGGGGGGCGAGCAACTAATGAAAAACTGTTTTTT; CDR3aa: CASSLEFGGRATNEKLFF
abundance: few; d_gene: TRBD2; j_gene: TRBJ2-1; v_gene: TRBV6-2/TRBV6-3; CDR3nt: TGTGCCAGCAGAGGACTAGCGGGGGGGCATGAGCAGTTCTTC; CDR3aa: CASRGLAGGHEQFF
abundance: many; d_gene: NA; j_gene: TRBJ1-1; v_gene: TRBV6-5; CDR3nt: TGTGCCAGCAGTTACTCCGGCGGAGCTTTCTTT; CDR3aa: CASSYSGGAFF
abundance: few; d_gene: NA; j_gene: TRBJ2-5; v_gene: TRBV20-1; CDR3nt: TGCAGTGCTCTAAAGCAAGAGACCCAGTACTTC; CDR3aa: CSALKQETQYF
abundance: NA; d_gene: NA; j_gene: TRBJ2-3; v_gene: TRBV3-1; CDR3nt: TGTGCCAGCAGCCAAGTGCCCACCCCCAGCACAGATACGCAGTATTTT; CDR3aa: CASSQVPTPSTDTQYF
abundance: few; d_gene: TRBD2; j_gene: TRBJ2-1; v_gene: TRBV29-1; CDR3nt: TGCAGCGTTCACCCCTGGGAGGCGGGGGGAGCCTACAATGAGCAGTTCTTC; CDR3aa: CSVHPWEAGGAYNEQFF
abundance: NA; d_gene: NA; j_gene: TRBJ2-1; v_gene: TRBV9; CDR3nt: TGTGCCAGCAGCGTAGACGGGATCCAGGCCAACAATGAGCAGTTCTTC; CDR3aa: CASSVDGIQANNEQFF
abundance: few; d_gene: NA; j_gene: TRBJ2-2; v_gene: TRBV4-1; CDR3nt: TGCGCCAGCAGCGTAGCGGTCACGAACACCGGGGAGCTGTTTTTT; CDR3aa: CASSVAVTNTGELFF
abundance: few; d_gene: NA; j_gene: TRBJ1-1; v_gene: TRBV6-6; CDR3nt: TGTGCCAGCAACCGCGGGGAGGGGAGGAACACTGAAGCTTTCTTT; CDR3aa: CASNRGEGRNTEAFF
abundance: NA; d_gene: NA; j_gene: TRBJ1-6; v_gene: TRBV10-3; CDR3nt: TGTGCCATCAAGGCAGGCAATTCACCCCTCCACTTT; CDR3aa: CAIKAGNSPLHF
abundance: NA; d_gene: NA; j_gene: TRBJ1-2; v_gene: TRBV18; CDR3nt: TGTGCCAGCTCACTCCCTAGGACAGATAACTATGGCTACACCTTC; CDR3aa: CASSLPRTDNYGYTF
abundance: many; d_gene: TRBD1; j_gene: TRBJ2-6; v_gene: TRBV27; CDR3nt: TGTGCCAGCAGTCTCGACAGGGCTGGGGCCAACGTCCTGACTTTC; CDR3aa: CASSLDRAGANVLTF
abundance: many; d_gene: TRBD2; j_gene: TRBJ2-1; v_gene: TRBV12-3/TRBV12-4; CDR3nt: TGTGCCGAGGGCGGGGGGAATGAGCAGTTCTTC; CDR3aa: CAEGGGNEQFF
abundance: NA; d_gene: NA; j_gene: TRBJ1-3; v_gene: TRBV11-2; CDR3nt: TGTGCCAGCAGCCCCTTGGAGGGACTCTCCTCTGGAAACACCATATATTTT; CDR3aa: CASSPLEGLSSGNTIYF